One sample yielded the 18 T cell receptor beta chains listed below, sequenced in a study of T-cell memory formation after mild COVID-19. MiXCR was run by TCRdb on the 5' RACE reads, yielding one entry per CDR3 protein. The sample lists a few hundred thousand distinct CDR3 sequences; roughly 15% were seen once. Sequenced: PBMCs or a T cell subset sorted from them (not recorded which). The source is a man aged 18 to 30 who had mild COVID-19 (a few samples of this study predate the infection). Cell type and time point are not known.

This clonotype was found a few times. This chain's CDR3 is CASSIQGAPTNEKLFF. The CDR3, as DNA: TGTGCCAGTAGTATTCAGGGGGCACCGACTAATGAAAAACTGTTTTTT. The rearrangement links TRBV19 to TRBJ1-4; 8 nucleotides align to TRBD1. The germline V gene has CDR1 LNHDA and CDR2 SQIVND (reference sequence). The CDR3 length is 16 residues. J lost 2 bases, V lost 3 bases, and 5 bases had no gene match.

The rearrangement uses TRBV15 and TRBJ1-4, with D hard to call. V lost 6 bases, J lost 0 bases, and 11 bases lay in between. CDR1 and CDR2 from the germline V gene are LNHNV and YYDKDF (reference sequence). The CDR3 is made up of 15 amino acids. This chain's CDR3 is CATSSSGATNEKLFF. The CDR3 DNA sequence: TGTGCCACCAGTTCCTCTGGCGCAACTAATGAAAAACTGTTTTTT.

This clonotype was counted many times. This rearrangement joins TRBV21-1 to TRBJ1-6; TRBD1, as called in the table, went unchecked against the DNA. TRBV21-1 is designated a pseudogene. The CDR3 is made up of 14 amino acids. The CDR3 sequence: CASSKGQGNSPLHF. CDR3 nucleotides: TGTGCCAGCAGCAAAGGACAGGGTAATTCACCCCTCCACTTT.

This clonotype was counted at least ten times. V usage is TRBV20-1 and J usage is TRBJ2-5; perhaps TRBD2 as D (6 bases). Germline loops: CDR1 DFQATT, CDR2 SNEGSKA (reference sequence). The CDR3 is 14 residues long. Trimming pared 0 bases from V and 2 bases from J, leaving 10 bases between. The CDR3 region is CSAREGAGQETQYF. The CDR3 DNA is TGCAGTGCTAGAGAAGGGGCGGGGCAAGAGACCCAGTACTTC.

The rearrangement links TRBV14 to TRBJ1-4, with 8 bases matching TRBD1. V lost 4 bases, J lost 7 bases, and 14 bases stayed unmatched. This CDR3 contains 17 residues. Per germline, CDR1 SGHDN and CDR2 FVKESK. The CDR3 DNA follows: TGTGCCAGCAGCCTTGGACAGGGAGTAGCCGTAGGTGAAAAACTGTTTTTT. Translating it yields CASSLGQGVAVGEKLFF.

The chain carries TRBV4-1 and TRBJ2-1; 11 positions agree with TRBD2. The CDR3 totals 17 residues. Germline V lookup: CDR1 MGHRA, CDR2 YSYEKL. The V gene end was trimmed by 1 base and the J gene end by 3 bases; junction bases not matched to a gene: 5. Here the CDR3 DNA reads TGCGCCAGCAGCCAAGCTCTTAGCGGGGGGGTCTACAATGAGCAGTTCTTC. Translating gives CASSQALSGGVYNEQFF.

In this sample, this clonotype turned up a few times. The chain combines TRBV3-1 with TRBJ2-2, with unresolved D. From germline, CDR1 is LGHDT and CDR2 YNNKEL (reference sequence). The CDR3 consists of 19 residues. V lost 4 bases and J lost 0, with 21 bases in between. The CDR3 loop is CASSRRMGSLPPNTGELFF. For the CDR3, the DNA is TGTGCCAGCAGCCGAAGGATGGGGTCCCTTCCCCCGAACACCGGGGAGCTGTTTTTT.

The CDR3 sequence: CSAGSSGSSYNEQFF. The DNA of the CDR3 is TGCAGTGCCGGAAGTAGCGGGAGCTCCTACAATGAGCAGTTCTTC. The chain links TRBV20-1 to TRBJ2-1; 9 bases agree with TRBD2. The CDR3 runs 15 residues. The V segment lost 6 bases and the J segment 0 bases; nucleotides outside the gene matches: 6. Germline V lookup: CDR1 DFQATT, CDR2 SNEGSKA (reference sequence).

The rearrangement links TRBV30 to TRBJ2-3; D not resolved. Trimming shortened V by 3 bases and J by 0 bases, and 13 bases separated the two germline ends. The germline V gene encodes CDR1 GTSNPN and CDR2 SVGIG (reference sequence). The CDR3 is 15 amino acids. The CDR3 loop is CAWSPLPVSTDTQYF. The CDR3 DNA is TGTGCCTGGAGCCCCCTTCCCGTCAGCACAGATACGCAGTATTTT.

The chain is built from TRBV27 and TRBJ1-2, with D hard to call. CDR3 length: 13 residues. CDR1 is MNHEY and CDR2 is SMNVEV in the germline V gene (reference sequence). Trimming removed 6 bases at V and 8 bases at J, with 16 bases between. In DNA, the CDR3 is TGTGCCAGCAGCTCCACGATGGGCGGAGGCTACACCTTC. It is translated as CASSSTMGGGYTF.

This chain connects TRBV6-6 to TRBJ1-5; D unclear. The CDR3 extends over 12 amino acids. Trimming pared 6 bases from V and 6 bases from J, leaving 9 bases between. CDR1 is MNHNY and CDR2 is SVGAGI in the germline V gene (reference sequence). The CDR3 sequence is CASSLEVQPQHF. Written as DNA, the CDR3 is TGTGCCAGCAGCCTCGAGGTTCAGCCCCAGCATTTT.

This clonotype was observed at least ten times. The chain links TRBV7-2 to TRBJ2-5, with 9 bases identical to TRBD2. V shed 4 bases and J 5 bases; nucleotides not matched to a gene: 20. This CDR3 contains 19 residues. Germline CDR1 and CDR2: SGHTA and FQGNSA. CDR3 in amino acids: CASSSSLGRRGGRGETQYF. As DNA, the CDR3 is TGTGCCAGCAGCTCTAGCCTGGGGCGGCGGGGGGGCCGCGGGGAGACCCAGTACTTC.

Only a few counts were recorded for this clonotype. The chain links TRBV3-1 to TRBJ1-5, with TRBD1 matching over 8 bases. Germline trimming cut 3 bases from V and 7 bases from J; bases unmatched to any gene: 8. From germline, CDR1 is LGHDT and CDR2 YNNKEL (reference sequence). The CDR3 sequence is 15 residues long. CDR3 residues: CASSQATGVGQPQHF. The CDR3 DNA reads TGTGCCAGCAGCCAGGCGACAGGGGTAGGGCAGCCCCAGCATTTT.

Only a few counts were recorded for this clonotype. The gene calls are TRBV4-3 and TRBJ2-3; D might be TRBD1 or TRBD2, each matching 5 bases. Trimming took 1 base from V and 4 from J, leaving 9 bases between them. CDR1 LGHNA and CDR2 YSLEER come from the germline V gene. The CDR3 runs 14 residues. CDR3 sequence (DNA): TGCGCCAGCAGCCAAGGAGGGGCCTCAGATACGCAGTATTTT. It yields the protein CASSQGGASDTQYF.

The genes are TRBV4-3 and TRBJ2-1; 11 positions match TRBD2. The CDR3 extends over 17 amino acids. J lost 7 bases, V lost 0 bases, and 8 bases had no gene match. Germline lookup yields CDR1 LGHNA and CDR2 YSLEER. As DNA, the CDR3 is TGCGCCAGCAGCCAAGACCCCCTAGCGGGGGGTAGTAATGAGCAGTTCTTC. Residues: CASSQDPLAGGSNEQFF.

This clonotype came up a few times. Here the CDR3 DNA reads TGTGCCAGCAGCTTGGAACTAGCGGGGACCGGGGAGCTGTTTTTT. Translation: CASSLELAGTGELFF. The V and J genes are TRBV5-6 and TRBJ2-2; 10 nucleotides agree with TRBD2. This CDR3 is 15 amino acids long. V trimming: 0 bases; J trimming: 5 bases; junction bases outside the gene matches: 1. CDR1 SGHDT and CDR2 YYEEEE come from the germline V gene.

The chain uses TRBV20-1 and TRBJ2-4; the D is unclear. Trimming took 6 bases from V and 1 from J, leaving 13 bases between them. Looked up from germline, CDR1 is DFQATT and CDR2 is SNEGSKA (reference sequence). There are 14 residues in the CDR3. In DNA form, the CDR3 reads TGCAGTGCCCCGATCCCTGGGGCCAAAAACATTCAGTACTTC. Residues: CSAPIPGAKNIQYF.

The sample holds a few counts of this clonotype. The V call is TRBV3-1, the J call TRBJ2-5; 9 nucleotides line up with TRBD2. The trim removed 3 bases at V and 1 base at J, leaving 6 bases unmatched. CDR3 length equals 16 residues. Germline values: CDR1 LGHDT, CDR2 YNNKEL (reference sequence). DNA for the CDR3: TGTGCCAGCAGCCAGGGACTAGCAGCTCTCCAAGAGACCCAGTACTTC. It is translated as CASSQGLAALQETQYF.